Given below is one TCR beta chain in context. Methods used by the authors: Amplification of reference gene primers provided the estimated nucleated cell counts. TCRdb's table, derived via immunoSEQ multiplex PCR, lists solely in-frame clones and lacks some. The DNA gave D and trimming, while V, J and clone size come from that table. The sample yields some 99,000 clones, about 85% seen once. From germline, CDR1 is MDHEN and CDR2 SYDVKM. This CDR3 comprises 14 residues. The J segment lost 5 bases and the V segment lost 5 bases, leaving 8 bases of the junction unmatched. This specimen belongs to a study of blood T cell repertoires in COVID-19. Overall study: The United States, Italy and Spain supplied acute and convalescent COVID-19 samples.

This chain uses TRBV28 with TRBJ1-2, with 7 bases lining up with TRBD1. This sequence originates from a man aged 65 to 85 with acute or convalescent COVID-19. The source material was peripheral blood. The CDR3 nucleotides read TGTGCCAGCAGTGGCCAGGGGGGTAGGTATGGCTACACCTTC. Residues: CASSGQGGRYGYTF.